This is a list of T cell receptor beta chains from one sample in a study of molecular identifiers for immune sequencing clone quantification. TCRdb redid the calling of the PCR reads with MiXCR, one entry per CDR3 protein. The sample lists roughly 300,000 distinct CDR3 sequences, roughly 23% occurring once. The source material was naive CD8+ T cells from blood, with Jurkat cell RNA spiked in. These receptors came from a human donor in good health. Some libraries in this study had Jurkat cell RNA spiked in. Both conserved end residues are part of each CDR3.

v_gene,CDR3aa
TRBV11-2,CASSPRLHERFF
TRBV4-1,CASSHPGQGASDTQYF
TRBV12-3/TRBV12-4,CASRTTQGADDTQYF
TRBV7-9,CASSSTPGAGVEQFF
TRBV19,CASRRDRVNQPQHF
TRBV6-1,CASSEWGDSAEAFF
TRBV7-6,CASSLDPTEQYEQYF
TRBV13,CASRFGGGSYEQYF
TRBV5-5,CASSLGQGGLVNTEAFF
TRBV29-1,CSVEIAAANTGELFF
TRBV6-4,CASSFNITRDSQSQNTEAFF
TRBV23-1,CASSQGQGDGKNIQYF
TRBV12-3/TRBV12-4,CASSGGLARYEQYF
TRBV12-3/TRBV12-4,CASSHRLAGFTDTQYF
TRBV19,CASSMTGSPNNEQFF
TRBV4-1,CASSQGGRSGANVLTF
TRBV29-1,CSVDSGVHSGNTVYF
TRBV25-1,CASSDPTGTAGYEQYF
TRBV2,CASRDGQGHTDTQYF
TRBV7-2,CASSAGHSSYNSPLHF
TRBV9,CASSVRRGFTAQYF
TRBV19,CASSSSRSDTQYF
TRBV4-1,CASSQGQGNQPQHF
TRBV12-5,CASGPTTRTSGSWYF
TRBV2,CASTTGRGQGKNIQYF
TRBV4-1,CASSQDQASGAKNIEYF
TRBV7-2,CASSLEQSTQYF
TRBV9,CASSAGRRGLGADTQYF
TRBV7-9,CASSEPGQRLFF
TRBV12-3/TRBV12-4,CASSLDPYSGTAETQYF
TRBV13,CASSFSGATQYF